A single sample is the source of the 19 T cell receptor beta chains below, sequenced in a study of regulatory T cells in long-lasting Graves disease. Building of the TCR beta libraries involved iRepertoire HTBI primers and Arm-PCR of CDR3 regions. TCRdb re-called the multiplex PCR reads through MiXCR, storing one row per CDR3 protein. Of roughly 400,000 distinct CDR3 sequences listed, roughly a fifth are singletons. Documented time point: persistent/refractory GD, antithyroid drugs over 5 years with positive TRAb. Scientists built the TCR library using RNA that was extracted from PBMCs. Sample: peripheral blood mononuclear cells (PBMCs), taken when the disease was refractory, from a patient treated with antithyroid drugs. All receptors come from a female donor with Graves disease.

The genes are TRBV4-1 and TRBJ2-2; D not resolved. Looked up from germline, CDR1 is MGHRA and CDR2 is YSYEKL. The V gene lost 3 bases and the J gene lost 0 bases, with 8 bases spanning the gap. This CDR3 is built from 15 residues. CDR3 in DNA: TGCGCCAGCAGCCACACACGAACGAACACCGGGGAGCTGTTTTTT. Amino acid sequence: CASSHTRTNTGELFF.

The table lists this clonotype with many counts. The chain carries TRBV7-9 and TRBJ1-2, with no clear D. The CDR3 runs 13 residues. CDR1 SEHNR and CDR2 FQNEAQ come from the germline V gene (reference sequence). Trimming pared 5 bases from V and 8 bases from J, leaving 15 bases between. CDR3 sequence: CASSRLEGRGYTF. The DNA for the CDR3 is TGTGCCAGCAGCCGCCTAGAGGGCCGAGGCTACACCTTC.

To note about this clonotype: A read error may be the cause here, since a much bigger clone is one base away. This rearrangement joins TRBV20-1 to TRBJ2-5, with D possibly being TRBD1 (6 bases). CDR1 and CDR2 (germline): DFQATT, SNEGSKA (reference sequence). The CDR3 covers 16 residues. The CDR3 sequence: CSARDLGQPFQETQHF. The CDR3 DNA reads TGCAGTGCTAGAGATCTTGGACAGCCTTTCCAAGAGACCCAGCACTTC.

This clonotype occurred a few times. This sequence joins TRBV20-1 and TRBJ1-1, with a tentative D call TRBD1 (6 bases). Germline CDR1 DFQATT, CDR2 SNEGSKA (reference sequence). This CDR3 comprises 14 residues. V lost 1 base and J lost 5, with 14 bases in between. CDR3 sequence (DNA): TGCAGTGCTAGAGTCGGGGGGCCCACGACTGAAGCTTTCTTT. Its translation is CSARVGGPTTEAFF.

The chain combines TRBV7-3 with TRBJ2-2; 9 bases are shared with TRBD2. The CDR3 runs 16 residues. V was clipped by 1 base and J by 7 bases; unmatched bases: 7. CDR1 SGHTA and CDR2 FQGTGA come from the germline V gene. The DNA for the CDR3 is TGTGCCAGCAGCTTAAAAGAGCGGGAGGTACACGGGGAGCTGTTTTTT. This gives the protein CASSLKEREVHGELFF.

The chain has TRBV19 and TRBJ2-6; possibly TRBD1 or TRBD2 for D (5 bases each). Trimming pared 7 bases from V and 2 bases from J, leaving 15 bases between. CDR3 length equals 16 residues. Germline CDR1 and CDR2: LNHDA and SQIVND (reference sequence). The CDR3 reads CASKRGEEAGANVLTF. The CDR3 nucleotides read TGTGCCAGTAAAAGGGGAGAGGAGGCTGGGGCCAACGTCCTGACTTTC.

This clonotype was found many times. The genes are TRBV20-1 and TRBJ1-6; D not certain. Germline V CDR1 and CDR2: DFQATT, SNEGSKA (reference sequence). V was pared by 0 bases and J by 6 bases, with 9 bases between. This CDR3 has 14 residues. CDR3 in amino acids: CSARDRVVNSPLHF. CDR3 nucleotide sequence: TGCAGTGCTAGAGATAGGGTGGTTAATTCACCCCTCCACTTT.

Only one count was recorded for this clonotype. The genes are TRBV29-1 and TRBJ2-3; D is ambiguous. The DNA end is a closer match to TRBJ1-5, so the J assignment may be wrong. The CDR3 extends over 14 amino acids. Germline V gives CDR1 SQVTM, CDR2 ANQGSEA. As DNA, the CDR3 is TGCAGCGTTGAAGGACTAGCGGGGTCAGATACGCAGCATTTT. Protein: CSVEGLAGSDTQHF.

In this sample, this clonotype turned up once. Being one base from a much bigger clone, this may be a read error. The J gene is TRBJ2-7, the V gene TRBV20-1; 8 nucleotides agree with TRBD2. This CDR3 has 14 residues. Per the germline V gene, CDR1 is DFQATT and CDR2 is SNEGSKA (reference sequence). CDR3 residues: CSARRGDGSYGQYF. CDR3 bases: TGCAGTGCTAGGCGGGGGGATGGCTCCTACGGGCAGTACTTC.

At least ten counts were recorded for this clonotype. V and J are TRBV6-1 and TRBJ1-2, with TRBD1 as a possible D gene (5 bases). Trimming removed 6 bases at V and 6 bases at J, with 17 bases between. The CDR3 runs 14 residues. The V gene's germline CDR1 is MNHNS and CDR2 SASEGT. CDR3 nucleotides: TGTGCCAGCAGCCCTGCTCTAGGGACTCATGGCTACACCTTC. Its protein is CASSPALGTHGYTF.

The gene calls are TRBV20-1 and TRBJ2-5; 8 positions agree with TRBD2. Germline CDR1 is DFQATT and CDR2 is SNEGSKA (reference sequence). The CDR3 loop spans 15 amino acids. With V trimmed by 5 bases and J by 4 bases, 12 bases remained unmatched. The CDR3 is CSAGPVGAGGETQYF. The CDR3 DNA is TGCAGTGCTGGGCCCGTGGGGGCGGGAGGAGAGACCCAGTACTTC.

The chain combines TRBV9 with TRBJ2-5; a weak D match, TRBD1 (6 bases). The CDR3 has 15 residues. Trimming stripped 0 bases from V and 1 base from J, with 10 bases between. Per the germline V gene, CDR1 is SGDLS and CDR2 is YYNGEE. CDR3 loop: CASSVAGTTQETQYF. CDR3 nucleotides: TGTGCCAGCAGCGTAGCGGGGACAACCCAAGAGACCCAGTACTTC. Full variable domain (remainder filled in from reference TRBV9 and TRBJ2-5): DSGVTQTPKHLITATGQRVTLRCSPRSGDLSVYWYQQSLDQGLQFLIQYYNGEERAKGNILERFSAQQFPDLHSELNLSSLELGDSALYFCASSVAGTTQETQYFGPGTRLLVL.

Turning to this clonotype: A much larger clone is a single base away; this may be a read error. The rearrangement uses TRBV29-1 and TRBJ2-5; perhaps D is TRBD1 or TRBD2 (5 bases each). The germline gives CDR1 SQVTM, CDR2 ANQGSEA. Trimming pared 8 bases from V and 4 bases from J, leaving 14 bases between. This CDR3 is built from 12 residues. CDR3 DNA: TGCAGCATGGAGGACAATGCAGAGACCCAGTACTTC. Its translation is CSMEDNAETQYF.

This clonotype was detected ten times or more. The V gene is TRBV28, the J gene TRBJ1-1; no clear D gene. Trimming removed 7 bases from V and 2 bases from J, with 11 bases in between. CDR1 and CDR2 from the germline V gene are MDHEN and SYDVKM. CDR3 length: 13 residues. The CDR3 loop reads CASTTLRNTEAFF. CDR3 bases: TGTGCCAGCACCACTTTACGAAACACTGAAGCTTTCTTT.

This chain links TRBV27 with TRBJ2-7; 7 positions match TRBD1. The ends lost 7 bases at V and 1 base at J; junction bases unmatched: 4. This CDR3 spans 13 amino acids. CDR1 is MNHEY and CDR2 is SMNVEV in the germline V gene (reference sequence). The CDR3: CASIGQASYEQYF. As DNA, the CDR3 is TGTGCCAGCATTGGACAGGCGTCCTACGAGCAGTACTTC.

This clonotype was observed at least ten times. The chain uses TRBV6-1 and TRBJ2-6; D is perhaps TRBD1 (6 bases). There are 16 residues in the CDR3. Germline V gives CDR1 MNHNS, CDR2 SASEGT. Trimming took 5 bases from V and 0 from J, leaving 11 bases between them. DNA for the CDR3: TGTGCCAGCAGTATAACAGGGAACTCTGGGGCCAACGTCCTGACTTTC. Translated: CASSITGNSGANVLTF.

With respect to this clonotype: This probably arose from a read error, given a far larger clone one base away. The J gene is TRBJ2-7, the V gene TRBV28; D possibly corresponds to TRBD1 (6 bases). Germline V gives CDR1 MDHEN, CDR2 SYDVKM. The CDR3 is 12 residues long. V was pared by 6 bases and J by 10 bases, with 16 bases between. CDR3 region: CASRQGFEAQYF. CDR3 nucleotides: TGTGCCAGCAGACAGGGATTTGAGGCCCAGTACTTC.

This clonotype was seen a few times. V gene TRBV7-3 combines with J gene TRBJ2-1; weak D call: TRBD2 (5 bases). The CDR3 runs 15 residues. The V and J ends lost 5 bases and 7 bases respectively, with 18 bases between them. Germline V gives CDR1 SGHTA, CDR2 FQGTGA. CDR3 region: CASSEPGIGVNEQFF. The CDR3 nucleotides are TGTGCCAGCAGCGAGCCGGGGATTGGGGTTAATGAGCAGTTCTTC.

This clonotype was observed at least ten times. This chain joins TRBV27 and TRBJ2-2, with 12 positions matching TRBD1. The germline V gene encodes CDR1 MNHEY and CDR2 SMNVEV (reference sequence). With 3 bases clipped from V and 7 bases from J, the junction kept 3 bases outside the gene matches. There are 15 residues in the CDR3. The CDR3 sequence: CASSLGQGAYGELFF. In DNA form, the CDR3 reads TGTGCCAGCAGTTTGGGACAGGGGGCGTACGGGGAGCTGTTTTTT.